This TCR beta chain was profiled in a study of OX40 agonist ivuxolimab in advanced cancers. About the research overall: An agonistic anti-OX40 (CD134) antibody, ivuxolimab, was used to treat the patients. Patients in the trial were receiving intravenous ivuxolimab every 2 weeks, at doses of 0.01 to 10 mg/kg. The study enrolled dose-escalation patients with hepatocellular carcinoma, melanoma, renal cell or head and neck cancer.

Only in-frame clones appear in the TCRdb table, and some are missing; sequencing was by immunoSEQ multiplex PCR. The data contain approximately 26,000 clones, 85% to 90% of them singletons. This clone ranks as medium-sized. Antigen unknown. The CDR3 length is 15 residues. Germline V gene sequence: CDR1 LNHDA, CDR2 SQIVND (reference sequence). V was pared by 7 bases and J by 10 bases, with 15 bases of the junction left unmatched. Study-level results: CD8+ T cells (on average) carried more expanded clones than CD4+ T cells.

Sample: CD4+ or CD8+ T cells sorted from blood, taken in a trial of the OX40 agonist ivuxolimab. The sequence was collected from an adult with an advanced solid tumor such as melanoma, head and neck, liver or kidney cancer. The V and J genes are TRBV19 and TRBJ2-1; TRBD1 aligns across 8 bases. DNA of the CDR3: TGTGCCAGTAATCAGGGGGCGGCGGGGAAACAGGAGCAGTTCTTC. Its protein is CASNQGAAGKQEQFF.